This T cell receptor (beta chain) was retrieved from a study of blood T cells in healthy people across ages. Study details: Every two T cells gave about one barcoded beta molecule via template switching.

A second PCR of 7 to 11 cycles used a sample-barcoded 5' primer and a J-beta primer mix. A template-switch adaptor with 12 random nucleotides tagged each cDNA molecule. One entry per CDR3 protein results from TCRdb running MiXCR on the 5' RACE reads. The table has 650,000 to 700,000 distinct CDR3 sequences, about 32% seen once; the top ten hold 15% to 19%. The germline CDR1 and CDR2 sequences are SEHNR and FQNEAQ (reference sequence). The CDR3 extends over 11 amino acids. This clonotype was obtained from a woman of 80 years or more in good health. The chain links TRBV7-9 to TRBJ2-5, with D uncertain. The J call is uncertain, as TRBJ2-7 better fits the DNA end. Specimen: blood. The CDR3 DNA is TGTGCCAGCAGCGAAATGGGCGAGCAGTACTTC. It specifies CASSEMGEQYF.